Sequencing of this TCR beta chain was carried out in a study of blood T cell repertoires in COVID-19. Turning to the study itself: COVID-19 samples, acute and convalescent, were from the United States, Italy and Spain. Sources were T cells, B-cell-depleted T cells, or PBMCs; the material itself was cDNA or gDNA.

Original processing notes: Reference gene primer amplification in the assay estimated nucleated cell counts. Assay: immunoSEQ multiplex PCR; the TCRdb copy retains only in-frame clones and omits some. That table gives V, J and clone size, and the DNA gave D and trimming. The top ten hold around 20% of the sample, which has more than 150,000 clones, 80% to 90% seen once. The CDR3 is 17 residues long. V shed 5 bases and J 7 bases; nucleotides not matched to a gene: 12. Germline V gives CDR1 SGHAT, CDR2 FQNNGV. The chain couples TRBV11-2 to TRBJ2-3; 13 bases are shared with TRBD2. The TCR comes from a man aged 70 or older with active or convalescent COVID-19. Source material: peripheral blood. CDR3 nucleotides: TGTGCCAGCAGCCCGAGGACTAGCGGGGGCGCCTTGAATACGCAGTATTTT. It encodes CASSPRTSGGALNTQYF.